The 19 T cell receptor beta chains below come from one sample, sequenced in a study of blood T cell repertoires in COVID-19. Produced via immunoSEQ multiplex PCR; TCRdb's table is partial and in-frame only. The table has about 130,000 clones, approximately 80% seen once. Material: peripheral blood. The receptor set was obtained from a man aged 55 to 70 with acute or convalescent COVID-19.

This rearrangement joins TRBV5-1 to TRBJ2-3, with 11 bases lining up with TRBD2. The V and J ends lost 1 base and 4 bases, in that order; junction bases with no gene match: 5. This CDR3 has 16 amino acids. CDR1 and CDR2 (germline): SGHRS, YFSETQ. The CDR3, as DNA: TGCGCCAGCAGCTTGTTAGCTAGCGGGAGGTCAGATACGCAGTATTTT. The encoded protein is CASSLLASGRSDTQYF.

The V gene is TRBV5-1, the J gene TRBJ1-6, with 8 nucleotides matching TRBD1. Germline V CDR1 and CDR2: SGHRS, YFSETQ. The V and J ends lost 0 bases and 6 bases, in that order; junction bases with no gene match: 5. This CDR3 has 16 residues. The CDR3 spells CASSLGIDRGNSPLHF. Here the CDR3 DNA reads TGCGCCAGCAGCTTGGGAATTGACAGGGGTAATTCACCCCTCCACTTT. Complete variable domain (other parts from reference TRBV5-1 and TRBJ1-6): KAGVTQTPRYLIKTRGQQVTLSCSPISGHRSVSWYQQTPGQGLQFLFEYFSETQRNKGNFPGRFSGRQFSNSRSEMNVSTLELGDSALYLCASSLGIDRGNSPLHFGNGTRLTVT.

V is TRBV21-1 and J is TRBJ1-3. TRBV21-1 is described as a pseudogene. This CDR3 spans 17 amino acids. CDR3 residues: CASSPPRARLPGNTIYF. CDR3 in DNA: TGTGCCAGCAGCCCCCCCCGAGCCCGTCTCCCCGGAAACACCATATATTTT.

This rearrangement joins TRBV18 to TRBJ1-2; D remains ambiguous. The CDR3 totals 15 residues. V lost 3 bases, J lost 1 base, and 12 bases lay in between. In germline, CDR1 is KGHSH, CDR2 LQKENI. The CDR3 loop is CASSPSQAHNYGYTF. DNA for the CDR3: TGTGCCAGCTCACCCTCTCAGGCGCATAACTATGGCTACACCTTC.

The chain combines TRBV5-1 with TRBJ2-1, with 13 nucleotides matching TRBD2. This CDR3 region has 15 residues. The junction had 8 bases not matched to a gene; V was cut back by 5 bases and J by 9 bases. Germline CDR1 reads SGHRS; CDR2 reads YFSETQ. The chain's CDR3 is CASSNGLAGEGEQFF. The CDR3 nucleotides are TGCGCCAGCAGTAACGGACTAGCGGGAGAGGGTGAGCAGTTCTTC.

CDR3 in amino acids: CASGRAGGQETQYF. The CDR3 region has the DNA TGTGCCAGCGGTCGAGCGGGAGGCCAAGAGACCCAGTACTTC. V is TRBV7-2 and J is TRBJ2-5, with 9 bases matching TRBD2. The V segment lost 8 bases and the J segment 1 base; nucleotides outside the gene matches: 5. The CDR3 length is 14 residues. Looked up from germline, CDR1 is SGHTA and CDR2 is FQGNSA.

The chain uses TRBV7-2 and TRBJ2-5, with 11 bases fitting TRBD2. Germline-derived CDR1 and CDR2 are SGHTA and FQGNSA. This CDR3 is 15 amino acids long. V gave up 5 bases and J gave up 7 bases; unmatched junction bases: 9. The CDR3 spells CASSLQTSGIGTQYF. In DNA form, the CDR3 reads TGTGCCAGCAGCCTCCAGACTAGCGGGATAGGGACCCAGTACTTC.

The V call is TRBV18, the J call TRBJ1-6; 7 bases are shared with TRBD1. The CDR3 is 15 amino acids. The V gene's germline CDR1 is KGHSH and CDR2 LQKENI. Losses at the gene ends were 3 bases for V and 8 bases for J; bases not matched to a gene: 7. This CDR3 is CASSPYRGGYSPLHF. As DNA, the CDR3 is TGTGCCAGCTCACCCTACAGGGGTGGATATTCACCCCTCCACTTT.

In its sample, this clone was seen once. CDR3 loop: CASSLYRGIEQYF. CDR3 DNA: TGCGCCAGCAGCTTATATAGGGGCATCGAGCAGTACTTC. The genes are TRBV5-1 and TRBJ2-7; a possible D gene is TRBD1 (5 bases). The germline V gene has CDR1 SGHRS and CDR2 YFSETQ. V was shortened by 2 bases and J by 6 bases, with 12 bases between the two germline ends. The CDR3 spans 13 residues.

V usage is TRBV5-4 and J usage is TRBJ2-4, with 7 bases identical to TRBD2. The V and J ends lost 4 bases and 0 bases, in that order; junction bases with no gene match: 13. This CDR3 comprises 18 residues. Germline V gene sequence: CDR1 SGHNT, CDR2 YYREEE (reference sequence). The CDR3, as DNA: TGTGCCAGCAGCCCGGGGGGATCTCGAGCGGGAGCCAAAAACATTCAGTACTTC. Translating it yields CASSPGGSRAGAKNIQYF.

V gene TRBV2 combines with J gene TRBJ2-4; 8 nucleotides agree with TRBD1. Looked up from germline, CDR1 is SNHLY and CDR2 is FYNNEI. The CDR3 covers 16 residues. The junction had 6 bases not matched to a gene; V was cut back by 4 bases and J by 1 base. The CDR3 spells CASSGSTGVAKNIQYF. DNA for the CDR3: TGTGCCAGCAGTGGATCGACAGGGGTGGCCAAAAACATTCAGTACTTC.

The chain uses TRBV11-2 and TRBJ2-3, with 7 bases aligning to TRBD2. Per germline, CDR1 SGHAT and CDR2 FQNNGV. The J segment lost 3 bases and the V segment lost 2 bases, leaving 5 bases of the junction unmatched. CDR3 length equals 15 residues. Written as DNA, the CDR3 is TGTGCCAGCAGCTTACATGCGGGAGAAACAGATACGCAGTATTTT. Residues: CASSLHAGETDTQYF.

This clone showed up just a few times. The J gene is TRBJ1-5, the V gene TRBV20-1; 7 bases fit TRBD1. Germline V gene sequence: CDR1 DFQATT, CDR2 SNEGSKA (reference sequence). V trimming: 3 bases; J trimming: 6 bases; junction bases outside the gene matches: 8. The length of the CDR3 is 14 residues. CDR3 DNA sequence: TGCAGTGCTAGTCGTACAGGGGTTGGTCAGCCCCAGCATTTT. This sequence encodes CSASRTGVGQPQHF.

This sequence joins TRBV15 and TRBJ2-3; D remains ambiguous. Trimming took off 2 bases at V and 1 base at J, with 4 bases between the two ends. Germline V gene lookup returns CDR1 LNHNV and CDR2 YYDKDF (reference sequence). This CDR3 comprises 13 residues. The CDR3 sequence is CATSRPGTDTQYF. CDR3 DNA sequence: TGTGCCACCAGCAGACCGGGCACAGATACGCAGTATTTT.

The J gene is TRBJ2-2, the V gene TRBV5-1, with 9 positions matching TRBD1. The germline V gene has CDR1 SGHRS and CDR2 YFSETQ. The CDR3 sequence is 17 residues long. J lost 5 bases, V lost 0 bases, and 8 bases had no gene match. Here the CDR3 reads CASSLDHLGQGTGELFF. The CDR3 bases are TGCGCCAGCAGCTTGGATCACCTCGGACAGGGGACCGGGGAGCTGTTTTTT. Full variable domain (outside the CDR3, taken from reference TRBV5-1 and TRBJ2-2): KAGVTQTPRYLIKTRGQQVTLSCSPISGHRSVSWYQQTPGQGLQFLFEYFSETQRNKGNFPGRFSGRQFSNSRSEMNVSTLELGDSALYLCASSLDHLGQGTGELFFGEGSRLTVL.

This sequence joins TRBV19 and TRBJ1-5; a weak D match, TRBD1 (6 bases). The V end lost 7 bases, the J end lost 9 bases, and 19 bases lay between the germline ends. The CDR3 is 14 residues long. The germline CDR1 and CDR2 sequences are LNHDA and SQIVND (reference sequence). The CDR3 loop reads CASTHRVGALPQHF. CDR3 sequence (DNA): TGTGCCAGTACCCATAGGGTGGGGGCGTTGCCCCAGCATTTT.

The chain uses TRBV2 and TRBJ1-5; weak D call: TRBD1 (5 bases). CDR1 is SNHLY, CDR2 FYNNEI, per germline. The CDR3 is made up of 18 amino acids. The V and J ends lost 8 bases and 0 bases respectively, with 23 bases between them. CDR3 amino acids: CASGGSPGTVGSNQPQHF. The CDR3, as DNA: TGTGCCAGCGGGGGGTCCCCCGGGACGGTGGGTAGCAATCAGCCCCAGCATTTT. The full variable domain, completed using reference TRBV2 and TRBJ1-5, is EPEVTQTPSHQVTQMGQEVILRCVPISNHLYFYWYRQILGQKVEFLVSFYNNEISEKSEIFDDQFSVERPDGSNFTLKIRSTKLEDSAMYFCASGGSPGTVGSNQPQHFGDGTRLSIL.

This clone was recorded once. The chain carries TRBV29-1 and TRBJ1-2; possible D gene TRBD1, 5 bases. The germline CDR1 and CDR2 sequences are SQVTM and ANQGSEA. This CDR3 has 10 amino acids. V lost 6 bases and J lost 8, with 10 bases in between. CDR3 protein: CSVGGDGYTF. The CDR3 DNA reads TGCAGCGTGGGAGGGGACGGCTACACCTTC.

The chain couples TRBV6-5 to TRBJ2-7; weak D call: TRBD2 (7 bases). This CDR3 has 15 amino acids. Trimming took off 1 base at V and 7 bases at J, with 17 bases between the two ends. Germline V lookup: CDR1 MNHEY, CDR2 SVGAGI. CDR3 region: CASSYWGGGVLEQYF. In nucleotides, the CDR3 is TGTGCCAGCAGTTACTGGGGGGGCGGAGTTCTGGAGCAGTACTTC.